The clone carrying this T cell receptor beta chain was detected ten times or more. The entry originates in a study of T cells in Graves' hyperthyroidism and ophthalmopathy. The V gene lost 1 base and the J gene lost 8 bases, with 9 bases spanning the gap. The CDR3 spans 13 residues. Germline CDR1 KGHSH, CDR2 LQKENI. Template material for amplifying TCR beta CDR3 regions consisted of RNA transcripts. HTBI primers were employed in a first-round RT-PCR of the TCR CDR3. One entry per CDR3 protein results from TCRdb running MiXCR on the multiplex PCR reads. In the table there are fewer than 650,000 distinct CDR3 sequences, about 15% of which are singletons.

The rearrangement joins TRBV18 to TRBJ2-1; D not resolved. The specimen sequenced was blood. This receptor was obtained from a woman younger than 45 with Graves' hyperthyroidism that later progressed to Graves' ophthalmopathy. The CDR3 bases are TGTGCCAGCTCACCACTCGAGAACGATGAGCAGTTCTTC. Amino acids: CASSPLENDEQFF.